This T cell receptor (beta chain) was identified in a study of blood T cell repertoires in COVID-19. Study-wide context: Some COVID-19 samples were acute and others convalescent; all came from the United States, Italy and Spain.

V lost 5 bases to trimming and J lost 2 bases, with 11 bases between them. This CDR3 has 13 residues. CDR1 is SGHRS, CDR2 YFSETQ, per germline. Original processing notes: Reference gene primers were amplified, and this amplification served to estimate nucleated cell counts. Clones were read by immunoSEQ multiplex PCR, and TCRdb kept only the in-frame ones, dropping some. V and J calls and clone size are given by that table; D and trimming were obtained from the DNA. The table includes 150,000 or so clones, roughly 80% detected once. The chain combines TRBV5-1 with TRBJ2-7; no clear D. This clonotype was obtained from a woman of 80 years or more with acute or convalescent COVID-19. The sequenced sample consisted of peripheral blood. The CDR3 sequence is CASRYDMTYEQYF. CDR3 sequence (DNA): TGCGCCAGCAGGTACGACATGACCTACGAGCAGTACTTC.